This TCR beta chain was identified during a study of CD8 T cells in Susac syndrome. Notes on the study in general: Among active patients and in TEMRA cells, CD8+ clonal expansion in Susac reached its peak.

As regards this clonotype: Its antigen is as yet unknown.

The V gene lost 3 bases and the J gene lost 11 bases, with 15 bases spanning the gap. Germline values: CDR1 SGHDT, CDR2 YYEEEE. The CDR3 loop spans 12 amino acids. Reverse transcription of about 0.5 to 1 ug RNA used random hexamers. TCRdb re-called the immunoSEQ multiplex PCR reads through MiXCR, storing one row per CDR3 protein. This sample has around 81,000 distinct CDR3 sequences, with about 93% found just once. Input material: CD8+ T cells from PBMCs. The chain carries TRBV5-6 and TRBJ2-7; D not resolved. The clonotype comes from a human donor with Susac syndrome. The CDR3 spells CASSSSGDTEYF. The CDR3 DNA is TGTGCCAGCAGCTCCTCTGGGGATACGGAGTACTTC.